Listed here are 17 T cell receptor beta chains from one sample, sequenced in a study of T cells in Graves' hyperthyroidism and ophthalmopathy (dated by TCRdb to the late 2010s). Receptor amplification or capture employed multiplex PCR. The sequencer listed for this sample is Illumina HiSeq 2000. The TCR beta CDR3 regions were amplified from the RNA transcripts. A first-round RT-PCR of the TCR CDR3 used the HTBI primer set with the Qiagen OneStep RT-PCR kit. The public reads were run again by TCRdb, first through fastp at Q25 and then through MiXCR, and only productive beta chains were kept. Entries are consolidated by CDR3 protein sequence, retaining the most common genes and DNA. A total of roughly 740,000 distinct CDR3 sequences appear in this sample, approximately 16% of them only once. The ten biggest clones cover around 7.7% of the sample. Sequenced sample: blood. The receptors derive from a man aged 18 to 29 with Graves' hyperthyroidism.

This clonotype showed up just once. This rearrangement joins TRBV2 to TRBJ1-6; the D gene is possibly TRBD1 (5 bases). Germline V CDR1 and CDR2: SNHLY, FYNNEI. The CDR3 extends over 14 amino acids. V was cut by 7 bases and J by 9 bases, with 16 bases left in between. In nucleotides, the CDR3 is TGTGCCAGCAAAATGGTGATGAGGGGTTCACCCCTCCACTTT. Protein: CASKMVMRGSPLHF.

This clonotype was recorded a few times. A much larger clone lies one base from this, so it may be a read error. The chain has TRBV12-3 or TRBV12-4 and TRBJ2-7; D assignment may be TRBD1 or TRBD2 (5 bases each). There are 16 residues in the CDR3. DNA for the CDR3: TGTGCCAGCGGTTTGGCTTGGGGGTACTACTCCTACGAGCAGTACTTC. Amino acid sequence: CASGLAWGYYSYEQYF.

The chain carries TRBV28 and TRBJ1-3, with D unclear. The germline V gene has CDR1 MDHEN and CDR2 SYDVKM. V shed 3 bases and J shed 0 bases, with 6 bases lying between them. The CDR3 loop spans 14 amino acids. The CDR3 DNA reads TGTGCCAGCAGTTTGGAGATCTCTGGAAACACCATATATTTT. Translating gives CASSLEISGNTIYF.

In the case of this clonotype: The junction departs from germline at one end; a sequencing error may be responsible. CDR3 loop: CASGYSIPGPHYEQYF. CDR3 nucleotides: TGTGCCAGCGGTTACTCTATCCCAGGGCCCCACTACGAGCAGTACTTC. The V gene is TRBV6-5, the J gene TRBJ2-7, with D maybe TRBD1 (5 bases). This CDR3 comprises 16 residues. Per the germline V gene, CDR1 is MNHEY and CDR2 is SVGAGI.

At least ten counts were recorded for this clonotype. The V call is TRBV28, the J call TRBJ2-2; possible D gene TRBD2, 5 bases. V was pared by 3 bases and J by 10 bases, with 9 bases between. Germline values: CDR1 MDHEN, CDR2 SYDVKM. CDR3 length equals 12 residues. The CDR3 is CASSLRVTELFF. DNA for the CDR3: TGTGCCAGCAGTTTGCGGGTTACGGAGCTGTTTTTT.

The CDR3 nucleotides are TGCGCCAGCAGCTTGGAGAGCTCTAACAATGAGCAGTTCTTC. This translates into CASSLESSNNEQFF. The V call is TRBV5-1, the J call TRBJ2-1; D gene uncertain. Germline assignment: CDR1 SGHRS and CDR2 YFSETQ. Trimming stripped 0 bases from V and 5 bases from J, with 9 bases between. The CDR3 covers 14 residues. The variable domain in full, with the rest retrieved from reference TRBV5-1 and TRBJ2-1, is KAGVTQTPRYLIKTRGQQVTLSCSPISGHRSVSWYQQTPGQGLQFLFEYFSETQRNKGNFPGRFSGRQFSNSRSEMNVSTLELGDSALYLCASSLESSNNEQFFGPGTRLTVL.

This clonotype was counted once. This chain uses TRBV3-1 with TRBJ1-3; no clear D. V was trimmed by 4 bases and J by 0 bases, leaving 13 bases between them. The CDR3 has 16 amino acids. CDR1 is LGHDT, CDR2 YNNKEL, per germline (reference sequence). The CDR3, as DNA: TGTGCCAGCAGCCCGATAACAACAAACTCTGGAAACACCATATATTTT. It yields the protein CASSPITTNSGNTIYF.

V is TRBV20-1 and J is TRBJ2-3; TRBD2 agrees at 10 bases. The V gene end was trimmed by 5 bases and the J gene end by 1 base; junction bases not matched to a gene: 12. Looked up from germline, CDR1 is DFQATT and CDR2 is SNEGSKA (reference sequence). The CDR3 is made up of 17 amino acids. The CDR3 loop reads CSAAGLAGGPRTDTQYF. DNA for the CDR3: TGCAGTGCTGCGGGTTTAGCGGGAGGCCCCCGCACAGATACGCAGTATTTT.

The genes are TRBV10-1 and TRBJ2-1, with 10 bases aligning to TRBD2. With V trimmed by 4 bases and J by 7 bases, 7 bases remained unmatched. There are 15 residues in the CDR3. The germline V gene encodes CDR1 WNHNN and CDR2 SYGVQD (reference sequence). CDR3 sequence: CASSVLAGAGNEQFF. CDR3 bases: TGCGCCAGCAGTGTCCTAGCGGGAGCAGGTAATGAGCAGTTCTTC.

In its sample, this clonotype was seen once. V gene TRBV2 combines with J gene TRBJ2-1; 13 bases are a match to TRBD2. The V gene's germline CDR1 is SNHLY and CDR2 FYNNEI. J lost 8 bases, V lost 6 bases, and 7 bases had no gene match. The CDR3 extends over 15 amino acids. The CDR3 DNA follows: TGTGCCAGCAGGGTAGGACTAGCGGGAGAAGATGAGCAGTTCTTC. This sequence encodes CASRVGLAGEDEQFF.

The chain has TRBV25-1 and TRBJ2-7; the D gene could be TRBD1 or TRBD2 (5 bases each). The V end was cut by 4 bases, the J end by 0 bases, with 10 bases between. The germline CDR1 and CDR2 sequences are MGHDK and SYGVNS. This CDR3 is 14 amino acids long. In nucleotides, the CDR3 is TGTGCCAGCAGTGTATGGGGGAGCTCCTACGAGCAGTACTTC. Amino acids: CASSVWGSSYEQYF.

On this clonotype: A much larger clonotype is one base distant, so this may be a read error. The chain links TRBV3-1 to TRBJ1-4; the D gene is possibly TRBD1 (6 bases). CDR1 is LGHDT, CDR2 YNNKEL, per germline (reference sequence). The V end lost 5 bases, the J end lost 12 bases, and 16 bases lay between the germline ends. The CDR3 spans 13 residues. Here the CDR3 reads CASSKERGQELFF. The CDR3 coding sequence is TGTGCCAGCAGCAAGGAACGGGGACAAGAACTGTTTTTT.

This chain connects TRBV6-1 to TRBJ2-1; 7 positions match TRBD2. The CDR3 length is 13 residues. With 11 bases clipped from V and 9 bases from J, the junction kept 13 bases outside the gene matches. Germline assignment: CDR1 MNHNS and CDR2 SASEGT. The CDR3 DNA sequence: TGTGCCGGACGGGGGAGGGAGAGGCGTGAGCAGTTCTTC. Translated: CAGRGRERREQFF.

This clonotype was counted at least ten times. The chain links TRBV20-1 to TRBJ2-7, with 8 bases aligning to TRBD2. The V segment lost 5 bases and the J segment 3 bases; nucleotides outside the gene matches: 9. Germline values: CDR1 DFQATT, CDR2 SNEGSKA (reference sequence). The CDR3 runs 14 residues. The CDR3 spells CSARPTGGYYEQYF. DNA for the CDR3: TGCAGTGCTCGACCAACGGGAGGGTACTACGAGCAGTACTTC.

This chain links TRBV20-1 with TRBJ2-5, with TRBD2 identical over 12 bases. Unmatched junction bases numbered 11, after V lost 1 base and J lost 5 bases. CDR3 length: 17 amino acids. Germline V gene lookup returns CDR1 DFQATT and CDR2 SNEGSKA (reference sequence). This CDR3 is CSARAGLAGGRVETQYF. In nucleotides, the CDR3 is TGCAGTGCTAGAGCGGGGCTAGCGGGAGGGCGGGTTGAGACCCAGTACTTC.

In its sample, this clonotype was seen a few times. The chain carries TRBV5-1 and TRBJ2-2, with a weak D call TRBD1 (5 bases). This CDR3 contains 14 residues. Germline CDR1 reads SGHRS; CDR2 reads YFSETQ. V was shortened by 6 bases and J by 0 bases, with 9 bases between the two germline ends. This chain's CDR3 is CASTEQANTGELFF. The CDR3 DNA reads TGCGCCAGCACGGAACAGGCGAACACCGGGGAGCTGTTTTTT.

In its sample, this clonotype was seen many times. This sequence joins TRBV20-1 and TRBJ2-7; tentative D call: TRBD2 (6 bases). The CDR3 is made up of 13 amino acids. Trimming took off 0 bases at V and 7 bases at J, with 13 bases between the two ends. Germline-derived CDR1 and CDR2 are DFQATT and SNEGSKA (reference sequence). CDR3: CSAREVLAYEQYF. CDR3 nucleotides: TGCAGTGCTAGAGAAGTGCTAGCGTATGAGCAGTACTTC.